This T cell receptor (beta chain) is drawn from a study of blood T cell repertoires in COVID-19. At the level of the study: Collection of acute and convalescent COVID-19 samples took place in the United States, Italy and Spain. Sample material is recorded as cDNA or gDNA derived from T cells, B-cell-depleted T cells, or PBMCs.

The CDR3 extends over 14 amino acids. The V gene's germline CDR1 is MGHRA and CDR2 YSYEKL. With 0 bases removed from V and 12 bases from J, the gap between germline ends came to 15 bases. As handled by the study authors: For nucleated cells, counts were estimated from reference gene primer amplification. TCRdb's copy holds only in-frame clones and misses some; the assay was immunoSEQ multiplex PCR. D and trimming were read from the DNA, whereas the V and J calls and clone size are those reported in that table. This table has around 300,000 clones, 87% appearing once. Sequencing used peripheral blood. The chain uses TRBV4-1 and TRBJ2-1, with D uncertain. The TCR was taken from a young man with active or convalescent COVID-19. The DNA of the CDR3 is TGCGCCAGCAGCCAAGATCTTCAACCTTTTAGGCAGTTCTTC. Residues: CASSQDLQPFRQFF.